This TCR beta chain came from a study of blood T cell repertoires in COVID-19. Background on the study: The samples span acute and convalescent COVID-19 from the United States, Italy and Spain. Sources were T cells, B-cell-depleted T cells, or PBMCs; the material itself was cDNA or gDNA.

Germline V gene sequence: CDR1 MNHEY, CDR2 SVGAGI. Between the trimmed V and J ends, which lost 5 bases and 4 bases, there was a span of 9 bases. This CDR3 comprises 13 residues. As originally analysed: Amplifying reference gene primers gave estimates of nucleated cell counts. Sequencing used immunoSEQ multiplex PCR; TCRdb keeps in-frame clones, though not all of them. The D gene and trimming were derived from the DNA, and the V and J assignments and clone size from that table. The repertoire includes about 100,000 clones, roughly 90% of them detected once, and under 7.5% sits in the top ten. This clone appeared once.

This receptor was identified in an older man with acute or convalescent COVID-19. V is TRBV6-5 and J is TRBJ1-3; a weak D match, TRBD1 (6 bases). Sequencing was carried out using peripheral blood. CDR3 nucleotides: TGTGCCAGCAGTACAGGGTTCGGAAACACCATATATTTT. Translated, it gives CASSTGFGNTIYF.